This TCR beta chain is from a study of cytomegalovirus exposure and HLA in healthy donors. As for this clone: Its target is unknown.

Study-level points and caveats: The presence/absence work took it that sequencing depth was about the same across donors. Data from an earlier analysis indicated that most TCR beta V segments were productive either about 87% or about 30% of the time. A few of the chains that were CMV-associated were confirmed in vitro to be specific for CMV antigens.

This CDR3 has 17 residues. Trimming removed 0 bases from V and 2 bases from J; junction bases left unmatched: 6. The germline V gene has CDR1 KGHSH and CDR2 LQKENI. Vbeta (60) and Jbeta (13) primers were used in the PCR. This table comes from immunoSEQ multiplex PCR, and its TCRdb copy is limited to in-frame clones, with some not included. There are 150,000 to 160,000 clones in the sample; 65% to 90% occur only once, and more than 6.5% lies in the top ten. The V gene is TRBV18, the J gene TRBJ2-3; 9 bases align to TRBD2. The TCR sequence derives from a woman aged 45-60 years in good health and CMV-seropositive. Sequencing was carried out using PBMCs. The CDR3: CASSPPWLAGTTDTQYF. CDR3 sequence (DNA): TGTGCCAGCTCACCACCGTGGCTAGCGGGGACCACAGATACGCAGTATTTT.